The present entry profiles one T cell receptor beta chain with its context. The sample originates from a study of blood T cell repertoires in COVID-19. Across the study: Sites in the United States, Italy and Spain provided acute and convalescent COVID-19 samples. In each case, the material was cDNA or gDNA derived from T cells, B-cell-depleted T cells, or PBMCs.

The germline gives CDR1 MRHNA, CDR2 SNTAGT. Germline trimming cut 6 bases from V and 7 bases from J; bases unmatched to any gene: 10. The CDR3 totals 14 residues. The method was immunoSEQ multiplex PCR; TCRdb's version includes in-frame clones alone and lacks a portion of them. Altogether tens of thousands of clones are present, 70% to 90% being singletons, with the ten largest covering around a sixth. Sequencing was done on a sample of peripheral blood. The chain carries TRBV6-4 and TRBJ1-1; 8 bases line up with TRBD1. The source is a man in his sixties or seventies with active COVID-19. CDR3 DNA sequence: TGTGCCAGCAGCCCTTCGCAGGGGGCGGGTGAAGCTTTCTTT. Protein: CASSPSQGAGEAFF.